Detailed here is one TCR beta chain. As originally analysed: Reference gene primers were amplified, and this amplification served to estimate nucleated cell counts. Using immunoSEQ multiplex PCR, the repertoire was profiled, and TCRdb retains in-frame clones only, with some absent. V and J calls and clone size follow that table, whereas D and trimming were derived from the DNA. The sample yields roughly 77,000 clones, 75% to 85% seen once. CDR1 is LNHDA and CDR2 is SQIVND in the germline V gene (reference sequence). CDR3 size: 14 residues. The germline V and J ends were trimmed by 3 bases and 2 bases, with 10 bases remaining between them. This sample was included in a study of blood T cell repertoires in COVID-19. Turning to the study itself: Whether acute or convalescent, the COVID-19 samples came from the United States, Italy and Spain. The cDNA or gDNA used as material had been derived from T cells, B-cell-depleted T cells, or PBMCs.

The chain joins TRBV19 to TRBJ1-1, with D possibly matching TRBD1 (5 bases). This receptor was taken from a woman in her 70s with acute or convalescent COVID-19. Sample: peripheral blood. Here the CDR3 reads CASSMGGGNTEAFF. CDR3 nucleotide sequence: TGTGCCAGTAGTATGGGGGGGGGAAACACTGAAGCTTTCTTT.